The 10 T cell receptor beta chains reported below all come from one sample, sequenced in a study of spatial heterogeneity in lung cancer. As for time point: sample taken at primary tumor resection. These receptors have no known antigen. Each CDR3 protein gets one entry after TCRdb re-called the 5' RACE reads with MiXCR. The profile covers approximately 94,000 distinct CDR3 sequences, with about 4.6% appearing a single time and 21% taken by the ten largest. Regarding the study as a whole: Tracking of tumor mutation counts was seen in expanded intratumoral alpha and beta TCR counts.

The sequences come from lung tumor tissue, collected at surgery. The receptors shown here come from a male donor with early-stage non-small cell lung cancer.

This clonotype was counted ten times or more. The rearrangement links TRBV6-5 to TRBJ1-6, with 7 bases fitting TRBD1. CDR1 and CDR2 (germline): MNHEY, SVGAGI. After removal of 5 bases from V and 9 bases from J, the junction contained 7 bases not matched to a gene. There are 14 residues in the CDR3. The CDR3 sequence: CASSTRQGGSPLHF. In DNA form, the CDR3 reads TGTGCCAGCAGTACCCGACAGGGAGGTTCACCCCTCCACTTT.

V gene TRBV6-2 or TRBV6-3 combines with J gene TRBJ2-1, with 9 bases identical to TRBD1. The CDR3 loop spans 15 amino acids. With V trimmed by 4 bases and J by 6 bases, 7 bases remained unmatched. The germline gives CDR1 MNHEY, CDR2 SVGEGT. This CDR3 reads CASSSDRGPLNEQFF. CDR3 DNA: TGTGCCAGCAGTTCGGACAGGGGACCCCTCAATGAGCAGTTCTTC.

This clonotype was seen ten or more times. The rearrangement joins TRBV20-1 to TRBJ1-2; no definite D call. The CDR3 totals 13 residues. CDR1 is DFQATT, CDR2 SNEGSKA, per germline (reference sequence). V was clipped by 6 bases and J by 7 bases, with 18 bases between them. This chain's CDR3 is CSAAPNEGFGYTF. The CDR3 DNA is TGCAGTGCCGCTCCAAACGAGGGATTTGGCTACACCTTC.

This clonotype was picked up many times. CDR3 DNA sequence: TGTGCCAGCCTCATCTCGCCAGGGCTAGGGGGCTACACCTTC. Protein product: CASLISPGLGGYTF. The chain links TRBV7-9 to TRBJ1-2; maybe TRBD1 (5 bases). Germline-derived CDR1 and CDR2 are SEHNR and FQNEAQ (reference sequence). CDR3 size: 14 residues. Trimming took off 8 bases at V and 8 bases at J, with 21 bases between the two ends.

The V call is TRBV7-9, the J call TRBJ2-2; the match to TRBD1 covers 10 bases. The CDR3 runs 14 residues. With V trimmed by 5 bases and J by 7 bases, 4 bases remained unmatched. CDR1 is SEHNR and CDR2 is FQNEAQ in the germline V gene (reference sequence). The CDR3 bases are TGTGCCAGCAGCGGGACAGGGGTCCGCGGGGAGCTGTTTTTT. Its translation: CASSGTGVRGELFF.

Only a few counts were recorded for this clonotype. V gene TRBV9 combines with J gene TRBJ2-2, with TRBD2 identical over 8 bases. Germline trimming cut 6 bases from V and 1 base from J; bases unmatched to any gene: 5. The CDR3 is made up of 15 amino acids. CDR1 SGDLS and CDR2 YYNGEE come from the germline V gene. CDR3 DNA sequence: TGTGCCAGCACCCGGGGGGGGCTGAACACCGGGGAGCTGTTTTTT. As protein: CASTRGGLNTGELFF.

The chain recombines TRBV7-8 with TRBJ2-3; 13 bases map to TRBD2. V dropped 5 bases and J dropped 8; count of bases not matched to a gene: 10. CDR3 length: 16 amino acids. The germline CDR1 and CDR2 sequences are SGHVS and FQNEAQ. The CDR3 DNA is TGTGCCAGCAGCCAACCGGGACTAGCGGGACTGAGTACGCAGTATTTT. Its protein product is CASSQPGLAGLSTQYF.

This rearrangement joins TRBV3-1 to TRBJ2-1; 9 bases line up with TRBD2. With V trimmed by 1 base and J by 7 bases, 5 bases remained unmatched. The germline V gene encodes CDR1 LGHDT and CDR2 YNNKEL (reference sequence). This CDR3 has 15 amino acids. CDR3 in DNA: TGTGCCAGCAGCCAAGTAGCCCTAGCGGGGAATGAGCAGTTCTTC. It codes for CASSQVALAGNEQFF.

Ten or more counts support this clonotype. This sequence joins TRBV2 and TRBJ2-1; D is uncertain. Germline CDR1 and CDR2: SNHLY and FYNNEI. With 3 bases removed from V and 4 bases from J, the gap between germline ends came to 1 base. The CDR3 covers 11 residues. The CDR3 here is CASSEYNEQFF. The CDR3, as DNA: TGTGCCAGCAGTGAGTACAATGAGCAGTTCTTC. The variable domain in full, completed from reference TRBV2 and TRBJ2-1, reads EPEVTQTPSHQVTQMGQEVILRCVPISNHLYFYWYRQILGQKVEFLVSFYNNEISEKSEIFDDQFSVERPDGSNFTLKIRSTKLEDSAMYFCASSEYNEQFFGPGTRLTVL.

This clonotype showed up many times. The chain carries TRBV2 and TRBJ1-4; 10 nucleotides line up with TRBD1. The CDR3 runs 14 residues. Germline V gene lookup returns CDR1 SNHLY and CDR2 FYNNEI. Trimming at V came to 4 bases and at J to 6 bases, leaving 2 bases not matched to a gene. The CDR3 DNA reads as TGTGCCAGCAGTGGCGGGACAGGGGATGAAAAACTGTTTTTT. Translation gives CASSGGTGDEKLFF.